This T cell receptor (beta chain) was captured by sequencing in a study of naive and memory T cell subsets. Study observations and caveats: Possibly reflecting memory cells re-expressing CD45RA, a few larger clonotypes occurred in naive repertoires, especially CD8.

With regard to this clonotype: The antigen remains unidentified.

Cells stained for CD3, CD4, CD8, CD45RA and CD27 were sorted into four subsets. The beta constant-region primer was an equimolar mix of two oligonucleotides covering TRBC1 and TRBC2. Nested alpha and beta constant-region primers with the SP2 primer drove four PCR rounds on ligated cDNA. TCRdb recomputed calls from the UMI-ligation and nested PCR reads with MiXCR, one row per CDR3 protein. Of about 150,000 distinct CDR3 sequences listed, roughly 20% are singletons. Trimming cost V 4 bases and J 4 bases, with 11 bases left between them. This CDR3 spans 13 amino acids. CDR1 is SGHDT, CDR2 YYEEEE, per germline.

This clonotype was sampled from a human donor in good health. This chain joins TRBV5-6 and TRBJ2-5, with D possibly called TRBD1 or TRBD2 (5 bases each). Sequenced sample: naive CD4+ T cells from blood. CDR3 coding DNA: TGTGCCAGCAGCCGGGGCAAAGTAGAGACCCAGTACTTC. Amino acids: CASSRGKVETQYF. Full variable domain (rest looked up from reference TRBV5-6 and TRBJ2-5): DAGVTQSPTHLIKTRGQQVTLRCSPKSGHDTVSWYQQALGQGPQFIFQYYEEEERQRGNFPDRFSGHQFPNYSSELNVNALLLGDSALYLCASSRGKVETQYFGPGTRLLVL.